This T cell receptor beta chain was identified during a study of T cells in women clearing cervical HPV infection. Study information: Controls gave blood once infection was undetectable; cases at lesion identification. Study-wide findings and caveats: Cases carried less TRBV6-7 than controls: about 0.1% versus 0.15%.

About this clone: The antigen is unknown. Coverage ceases 3 residues before the CDR3 finishes, and the germline J gene fills in the end.

The CDR3 covers 14 residues. The germline gives CDR1 SNHLY, CDR2 FYNNEI. The assay was immunoSEQ multiplex PCR, and TCRdb's table has in-frame clones only and misses some. This sample's table has 36,000 or so clones. Each participant carried one incident cervical HPV16 infection only. The chain recombines TRBV2 with TRBJ1-1; D may be TRBD1 (6 bases). The sample comprised blood buffy coat. The sequence was obtained from a woman aged 18-69 years with a cervical HPV16 infection that either progressed to CIN3+ or cleared (not recorded which). CDR3 bases read: TGTGCCAGCAGTGATCTGGGGGCTGGAGAGACA. Translating it yields CASSDLGAGET. The entire CDR3 sequence reads CASSDLGAGETAFF.